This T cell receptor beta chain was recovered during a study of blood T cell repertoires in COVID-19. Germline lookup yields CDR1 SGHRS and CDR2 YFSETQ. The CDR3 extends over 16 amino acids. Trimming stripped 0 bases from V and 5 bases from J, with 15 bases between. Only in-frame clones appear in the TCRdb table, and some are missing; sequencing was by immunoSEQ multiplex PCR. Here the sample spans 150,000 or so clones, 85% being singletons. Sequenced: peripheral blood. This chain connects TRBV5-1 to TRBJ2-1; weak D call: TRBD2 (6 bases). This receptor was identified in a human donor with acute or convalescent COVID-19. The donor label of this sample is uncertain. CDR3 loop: CASSLAVAATNNEQFF. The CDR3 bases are TGCGCCAGCAGCTTGGCCGTAGCGGCTACCAACAATGAGCAGTTCTTC.